These 16 T cell receptor beta chains originate from one sample sequenced in a study of beta chain features in type 1 diabetes. The investigators reverse transcribed all of the isolated RNA, so they sequenced expressed TCRB transcripts. The assay was immunoSEQ multiplex PCR, and TCRdb's table has in-frame clones only and misses some. The data show over 700,000 clones, around a sixth seen once. Material: naive CD4+ T cells from blood. The receptors shown here come from a young woman in good health.

This clone was observed a handful of times. V is TRBV7-2 and J is TRBJ2-5, with TRBD2 identical over 10 bases. CDR1 is SGHTA and CDR2 is FQGNSA in the germline V gene. J was trimmed by 5 bases and V by 5 bases; bases with no gene match: 11. The CDR3 is 16 amino acids. The CDR3 region is CASSRASGRHEETQYF. CDR3 nucleotides: TGTGCCAGCAGCCGGGCTAGCGGGAGACATGAGGAGACCCAGTACTTC. Drawing the rest from reference TRBV7-2 and TRBJ2-5, the complete variable domain is GAGVSQSPSNKVTEKGKDVELRCDPISGHTALYWYRQSLGQGLEFLIYFQGNSAPDKSGLPSDRFSAERTGGSVSTLTIQRTQQEDSAVYLCASSRASGRHEETQYFGPGTRLLVL.

The rearrangement links TRBV6-1 to TRBJ2-1; possibly TRBD1 or TRBD2 for D (5 bases each). The germline V gene encodes CDR1 MNHNS and CDR2 SASEGT. Trimming pared 7 bases from V and 7 bases from J, leaving 17 bases between. The CDR3 sequence is 14 residues long. The CDR3 DNA is TGTGCCAGCATGATTCGGGGCGGGCGAAATGAGCAGTTCTTC. Its translation is CASMIRGGRNEQFF.

Only a few counts were recorded for this clone. This chain uses TRBV9 with TRBJ2-3; TRBD2 matches 11 bases. Germline CDR1 SGDLS, CDR2 YYNGEE. This CDR3 spans 16 amino acids. With 1 base clipped from V and 4 bases from J, the junction kept 5 bases outside the gene matches. The DNA of the CDR3 is TGTGCCAGCAGCGTATCGGGTAGCGGGAGGGCAGATACGCAGTATTTT. It codes for CASSVSGSGRADTQYF.

This sequence joins TRBV7-2 and TRBJ2-1; D unclear. The CDR3 spans 12 residues. The V end was cut by 5 bases, the J end by 15 bases, with 17 bases between. The germline gives CDR1 SGHTA, CDR2 FQGNSA. CDR3 nucleotides: TGTGCCAGCAGCGGCGGTGGAAGGGTTCCGTTCTTC. It is translated as CASSGGGRVPFF. The full variable domain, its missing parts supplied by reference TRBV7-2 and TRBJ2-1, is GAGVSQSPSNKVTEKGKDVELRCDPISGHTALYWYRQSLGQGLEFLIYFQGNSAPDKSGLPSDRFSAERTGGSVSTLTIQRTQQEDSAVYLCASSGGGRVPFFGPGTRLTVL.

There are a few counts of this clone. The chain recombines TRBV15 with TRBJ2-2; TRBD1 is a possible D gene (6 bases). In germline, CDR1 is LNHNV, CDR2 YYDKDF (reference sequence). The ends were cut back, 2 bases at V and 0 bases at J, with 13 bases in the middle. The CDR3 extends over 17 amino acids. CDR3 sequence: CATSRPKGQTNTGELFF. CDR3 bases: TGTGCCACCAGCAGACCTAAGGGACAAACGAACACCGGGGAGCTGTTTTTT.

This clone was counted only a few times. The genes are TRBV5-4 and TRBJ1-4; no clear D. V was clipped by 1 base and J by 5 bases, with 6 bases between them. CDR1 is SGHNT and CDR2 is YYREEE in the germline V gene (reference sequence). The CDR3 is made up of 13 amino acids. As DNA, the CDR3 is TGTGCCAGCAGCTTGACACCAAATGAAAAACTGTTTTTT. It translates to CASSLTPNEKLFF.

With regard to this clone: Other DNA sequences in the sample encode the same CDR3. V usage is TRBV5-1 and J usage is TRBJ1-2; D may be TRBD1 (6 bases). The V end was cut by 4 bases, the J end by 8 bases, with 21 bases between. The germline gives CDR1 SGHRS, CDR2 YFSETQ. The CDR3 is 15 residues long. The DNA for the CDR3 is TGCGCCAGCAGCGTCCAGGGGTCCCCCCCCATCGGCTACACCTTC. Encoded protein: CASSVQGSPPIGYTF.

The gene calls are TRBV7-3 and TRBJ2-5, with D possibly TRBD1 on 5 matching bases. Germline V CDR1 and CDR2: SGHTA, FQGTGA. V was pared by 5 bases and J by 1 base, with 14 bases between. The CDR3 length is 15 residues. The CDR3 DNA is TGTGCCAGCAGCCCCTTCAGGACAACCCAAGAGACCCAGTACTTC. It yields the protein CASSPFRTTQETQYF.

There are a few counts of this clone. CDR3 DNA: TGTGCCAGCAGACGGGGGGCGAGGCAAGAGACCCAGTACTTC. It yields the protein CASRRGARQETQYF. The gene calls are TRBV2 and TRBJ2-5, with D perhaps matching TRBD2 (7 bases). The CDR3 spans 14 residues. Germline V CDR1 and CDR2: SNHLY, FYNNEI. The V gene lost 6 bases and the J gene lost 2 bases, with 13 bases spanning the gap.

V gene TRBV29-1 combines with J gene TRBJ2-2; D perhaps matches TRBD2 (6 bases). V was shortened by 5 bases and J by 1 base, with 11 bases between the two germline ends. From germline, CDR1 is SQVTM and CDR2 ANQGSEA. The CDR3 spans 14 residues. The CDR3 nucleotides are TGCAGCGTTTTTAGCGGAGTGAACACCGGGGAGCTGTTTTTT. Translated: CSVFSGVNTGELFF.

The V and J genes are TRBV6-1 and TRBJ2-3; TRBD2 matches 10 bases. The V gene end was trimmed by 5 bases and the J gene end by 2 bases; junction bases not matched to a gene: 4. Germline values: CDR1 MNHNS, CDR2 SASEGT. The CDR3 is made up of 15 amino acids. CDR3 in DNA: TGTGCCAGCAGTCGAAGCGGGAGGGCCACAGATACGCAGTATTTT. It is translated as CASSRSGRATDTQYF.

Notes on this clone: This specimen includes other DNA sequences encoding the same CDR3. The rearrangement uses TRBV11-3 and TRBJ2-3; the D is unclear. The CDR3 is made up of 14 amino acids. V was pared by 1 base and J by 0 bases, with 5 bases between. The germline V gene has CDR1 SGHNT and CDR2 YENEEA. The CDR3 region is CASSLGQSTDTQYF. The CDR3 DNA sequence: TGTGCCAGCAGCTTAGGGCAGAGCACAGATACGCAGTATTTT.

The rearrangement links TRBV2 to TRBJ2-7; 9 nucleotides line up with TRBD2. The CDR3 has 15 amino acids. The V and J ends lost 4 bases and 0 bases, in that order; junction bases with no gene match: 4. CDR1 is SNHLY, CDR2 FYNNEI, per germline. The CDR3 loop reads CASSGGSGSSYEQYF. Here the CDR3 DNA reads TGTGCCAGCAGTGGCGGTAGCGGGAGCTCCTACGAGCAGTACTTC.

In this sample, this clone turned up a few times. The chain uses TRBV7-3 and TRBJ2-3; 9 positions agree with TRBD2. CDR1 is SGHTA and CDR2 is FQGTGA in the germline V gene. V dropped 5 bases and J dropped 0; count of bases not matched to a gene: 3. CDR3 size: 15 residues. The DNA for the CDR3 is TGTGCCAGCAGCCCTAGCGGGGTTAGCACAGATACGCAGTATTTT. As protein: CASSPSGVSTDTQYF.

This chain connects TRBV5-4 to TRBJ2-5; D is unclear. V shed 0 bases and J shed 5 bases, with 8 bases lying between them. CDR3 length equals 13 residues. Germline assignment: CDR1 SGHNT and CDR2 YYREEE (reference sequence). CDR3 nucleotides: TGTGCCAGCAGCTTGGACGCTTCGGAGACCCAGTACTTC. It codes for CASSLDASETQYF.

The CDR3 region has the DNA TGTGCCAGCAGCTTGAACGGGAGGATGACAGATACGCAGTATTTT. Amino acid sequence: CASSLNGRMTDTQYF. This chain uses TRBV5-4 with TRBJ2-3; 7 positions match TRBD2. The J segment lost 3 bases and the V segment lost 1 base, leaving 5 bases of the junction unmatched. The germline CDR1 and CDR2 sequences are SGHNT and YYREEE (reference sequence). The CDR3 consists of 15 residues.